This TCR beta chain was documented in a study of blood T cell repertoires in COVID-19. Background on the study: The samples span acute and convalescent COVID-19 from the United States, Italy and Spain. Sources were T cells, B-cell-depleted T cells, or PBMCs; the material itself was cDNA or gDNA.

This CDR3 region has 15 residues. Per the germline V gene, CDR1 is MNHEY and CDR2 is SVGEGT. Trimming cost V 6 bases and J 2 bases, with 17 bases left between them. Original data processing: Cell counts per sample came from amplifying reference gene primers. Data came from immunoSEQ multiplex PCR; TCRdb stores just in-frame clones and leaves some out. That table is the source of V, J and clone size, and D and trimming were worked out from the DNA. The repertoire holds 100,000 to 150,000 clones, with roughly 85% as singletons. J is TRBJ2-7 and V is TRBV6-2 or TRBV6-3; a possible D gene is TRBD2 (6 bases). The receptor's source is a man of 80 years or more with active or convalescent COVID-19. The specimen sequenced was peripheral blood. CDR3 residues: CASSLIRSGAYEQYF. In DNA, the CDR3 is TGTGCCAGCAGCCTCATTCGGTCGGGAGCCTACGAGCAGTACTTC.